This is a list of T cell receptor beta chains from one sample in a study of neurological immune-mediated disorders. Each CDR3 protein gets one entry after TCRdb re-called the 5' RACE reads with MiXCR. This table has under 70,000 distinct CDR3 sequences, around 3.6% appearing once. Material for sequencing was PBMCs. All receptors derive from a woman in her thirties with multiple sclerosis. The CDR3 runs from the conserved cysteine through the conserved F or W. A D gene is named only where the DNA matches it firmly. Some rows mark clone size as missing; the rest say once, few, many or name a class of expanded clone.

size: many
J: TRBJ1-1
V: TRBV12-3/TRBV12-4
D: NA
DNA: TGTGCCAGCAGTTCCGGGGACCAAAAGGGCACTGAAGCTTTCTTT
CDR3: CASSSGDQKGTEAFF

size: many
J: TRBJ1-2
V: TRBV12-3/TRBV12-4
D: NA
DNA: TGTGCCAGCAGAGGACCGGGCGCCTTCGGCTATGGCTACACCTTC
CDR3: CASRGPGAFGYGYTF

size: many
J: TRBJ2-1
V: TRBV20-1
D: NA
DNA: TGCAGTATAGGCCCACAAAGAGATGAGCAGTTCTTC
CDR3: CSIGPQRDEQFF

size: many
J: TRBJ2-2
V: TRBV5-1
D: NA
DNA: TGCGCCAGCAGCAGACCAGCCTTGGAACCTCGAAACACCGGGGAGCTGTTTTTT
CDR3: CASSRPALEPRNTGELFF

size: NA
J: TRBJ1-5
V: TRBV7-6
D: NA
DNA: TGTGCCAGCAGCCTAGGTGCGGGGTTCAATCAGCCCCAGCATTTT
CDR3: CASSLGAGFNQPQHF

size: many
J: TRBJ2-1
V: TRBV10-2
D: NA
DNA: TGCGCCAGCAGTGTAACGGATCCTGGTCCCAATGAGCAGTTCTTC
CDR3: CASSVTDPGPNEQFF

size: many
J: TRBJ2-1
V: TRBV7-2
D: TRBD1
DNA: TGTGCCAGCAGCTTAGGACAGGGTGAAGGTGAGCAGTTCTTC
CDR3: CASSLGQGEGEQFF

size: many
J: TRBJ2-1
V: TRBV6-5
D: TRBD2
DNA: TGTGCCAGCAGTTACTCGAGGGTTCTAGCGGGAAGCAATGAGCAGTTCTTC
CDR3: CASSYSRVLAGSNEQFF

size: many
J: TRBJ2-4
V: TRBV7-9
D: NA
DNA: TGTGCCAGCAGCTCCTTTGGGTTAAGCAAAAACATTCAGTACTTC
CDR3: CASSSFGLSKNIQYF

size: many
J: TRBJ1-2
V: TRBV14
D: TRBD1
DNA: TGTGCCAGCAGCCCGGGACAGGGCCCCTATGGCTACACCTTC
CDR3: CASSPGQGPYGYTF

size: many
J: TRBJ2-3
V: TRBV4-2
D: TRBD2
DNA: TGTGCCAGCAGCCAAAGGACTAGCGGGGGCGGTGATACGCAGTATTTT
CDR3: CASSQRTSGGGDTQYF

size: many
J: TRBJ1-4
V: TRBV4-1
D: NA
DNA: TGCGCCAGCAGCCAACCCAGGGTTAAAGATGAAAAACTGTTTTTT
CDR3: CASSQPRVKDEKLFF

size: many
J: TRBJ2-3
V: TRBV7-2
D: TRBD2
DNA: TGTGCCAGCAGCTTAGTGTCTGGCGGGGGGGCAGCAGATACGCAGTATTTT
CDR3: CASSLVSGGGAADTQYF

size: NA
J: TRBJ1-2
V: TRBV18
D: TRBD1
DNA: TGTGCCAGCTCCCAAGGACAGGTCTATGGCTACACCTTC
CDR3: CASSQGQVYGYTF

size: many
J: TRBJ2-7
V: TRBV4-1
D: TRBD2
DNA: TGCGCCAGCAGCCAAGACGGGGGGACCTACTACGAGCAGTACTTC
CDR3: CASSQDGGTYYEQYF

size: many
J: TRBJ1-1
V: TRBV20-1
D: NA
DNA: TGCAGTGCCCGAGAGGGGAACACTGAAGCTTTCTTT
CDR3: CSAREGNTEAFF

size: many
J: TRBJ2-1
V: TRBV7-9
D: NA
DNA: TGTGCCAGCAGCTTCGGGAGCTCCTACAATGAGCAGTTCTTC
CDR3: CASSFGSSYNEQFF

size: many
J: TRBJ2-1
V: TRBV5-1
D: NA
DNA: TGCGCCAGCAGCACCACTGGACGGAACAATGAGCAGTTCTTC
CDR3: CASSTTGRNNEQFF

size: NA
J: TRBJ1-6
V: TRBV12-3/TRBV12-4
D: NA
DNA: TGTGCCAGCAGTTCGCGGTCGGGGGGTACGAATTCACCCCTCAACTTT
CDR3: CASSSRSGGTNSPLNF

size: many
J: TRBJ2-2
V: TRBV13
D: NA
DNA: TGTGCCAGCAGTCCAGGGGTATCCGGGGAGCTGTTTTTT
CDR3: CASSPGVSGELFF

size: many
J: TRBJ2-1
V: TRBV12-3/TRBV12-4
D: NA
DNA: TGTGCCAGCAGTTTTTGGAGTAATGAGCAGTTCTTC
CDR3: CASSFWSNEQFF

size: few
J: TRBJ2-7
V: TRBV7-6
D: NA
DNA: TGTGCCAGCAGCTTAGACCGAACCTCCAGGTACGAGCAGTACTTC
CDR3: CASSLDRTSRYEQYF

size: many
J: TRBJ2-1
V: TRBV7-3
D: NA
DNA: TGTGCCAGCAGCTTATTGGCCGCGCCGGCTGAGCAGTTCTTC
CDR3: CASSLLAAPAEQFF

size: many
J: TRBJ2-7
V: TRBV20-1
D: TRBD1
DNA: TGCAGTGCTAGAGCGGGCAGGGGGACCGAGCAGTACTTC
CDR3: CSARAGRGTEQYF

size: many
J: TRBJ1-1
V: TRBV5-1
D: NA
DNA: TGCGCCAGCAGCTTGGATGGACACCAGAACACTGAAGCTTTCTTT
CDR3: CASSLDGHQNTEAFF

size: many
J: TRBJ2-7
V: TRBV7-9
D: NA
DNA: TGTGCCAGCAGCTTAGGGTCTCTAAGGGACGAGCAGTACTTC
CDR3: CASSLGSLRDEQYF

size: NA
J: TRBJ1-1
V: TRBV5-1
D: NA
DNA: TGCGCCAGCAGCGCGAGGGCGGTTCAACAGGACACTGAAGCTTTCTTT
CDR3: CASSARAVQQDTEAFF

size: many
J: TRBJ2-3
V: TRBV20-1
D: NA
DNA: TGCAGTGCTAGTGGGTCGGGGGTTTATACGCAGTATTTT
CDR3: CSASGSGVYTQYF

size: many
J: TRBJ1-3
V: TRBV11-2
D: NA
DNA: TGTGCCAGCAGCTTAGGCGGGGTCTCTGGAAACACCATATATTTT
CDR3: CASSLGGVSGNTIYF

size: many
J: TRBJ1-3
V: TRBV7-2
D: NA
DNA: TGTGCCAGCAGCTTATTCAGAAACGACGGAAACACCATATATTTT
CDR3: CASSLFRNDGNTIYF

size: many
J: TRBJ1-1
V: TRBV12-5
D: NA
DNA: TGTGCTACACGACAGGATCTCGGGGAAGCTTTCTTT
CDR3: CATRQDLGEAFF

size: NA
J: TRBJ2-7
V: TRBV4-1
D: TRBD1
DNA: TGCGCCAGCAGCCAACCGGGACAGAGATACGAGCAGTACTTC
CDR3: CASSQPGQRYEQYF

size: many
J: TRBJ2-1
V: TRBV24-1
D: TRBD1
DNA: TGTGCCACCAGTGCCGGGACAGGGGCTTACAATGAGCAGTTCTTC
CDR3: CATSAGTGAYNEQFF

size: few
J: TRBJ2-1
V: TRBV11-2
D: NA
DNA: TGTGCCAGCAGCTTACGGCTAGATGGTTTCAATGAGCAGTTCTTC
CDR3: CASSLRLDGFNEQFF

size: many
J: TRBJ2-5
V: TRBV3-1
D: TRBD2
DNA: TGTGCCAGCAGCCATAGCGGGGGGGCCGGTGAGACCCAGTACTTC
CDR3: CASSHSGGAGETQYF

size: many
J: TRBJ2-7
V: TRBV5-6
D: TRBD1
DNA: TGTGCCAGCAGCGCCGGGACAGTAATATACGAGCAGTACTTC
CDR3: CASSAGTVIYEQYF

size: many
J: TRBJ1-4
V: TRBV20-1
D: NA
DNA: TGCAGTGCTAGAGATCTAGGGAGGCAAACTAATGAAAAACTGTTTTTT
CDR3: CSARDLGRQTNEKLFF

size: NA
J: TRBJ2-1
V: TRBV28
D: TRBD1
DNA: TGTGCCAGCAGCTCTCCTGGACAGGGGAGCTCCTACAATGAGCAGTTCTTC
CDR3: CASSSPGQGSSYNEQFF

size: many
J: TRBJ2-7
V: TRBV5-1
D: TRBD1
DNA: TGCGCCAGCAGCACGGGGACAGGAATATCCTACGAGCAGTACTTC
CDR3: CASSTGTGISYEQYF

size: many
J: TRBJ1-5
V: TRBV5-5
D: NA
DNA: TGTGCCAGCAGCTTATCCGGGGATGGCAATCAGCCCCAGCATTTT
CDR3: CASSLSGDGNQPQHF

size: few
J: TRBJ1-1
V: TRBV3-1
D: NA
DNA: TGTACCAGCAGCCAAGAAACCTGGACTGAAGCTTTCTTT
CDR3: CTSSQETWTEAFF

size: many
J: TRBJ2-2
V: TRBV7-9
D: TRBD1
DNA: TGTGCCAGCAGCTTACGGACAGGGGGTTTGACCGGGGAGCTGTTTTTT
CDR3: CASSLRTGGLTGELFF

size: many
J: TRBJ1-1
V: TRBV7-2
D: NA
DNA: TGTGCCAGCAGCTTATTCGCTCGCGAAGCTTTCTTT
CDR3: CASSLFAREAFF

size: many
J: TRBJ2-2
V: TRBV9
D: NA
DNA: TGTGCCAGCAGCGTTACAGGGACCACCGGGGAGCTGTTTTTT
CDR3: CASSVTGTTGELFF

size: many
J: TRBJ2-1
V: TRBV5-1
D: TRBD1
DNA: TGCGCCAGCAGCCTCGGACAGGGGGCGCCCAATGAGCAGTTCTTC
CDR3: CASSLGQGAPNEQFF

size: many
J: TRBJ1-5
V: TRBV5-6
D: NA
DNA: TGTGCCAGCAGCCTCCTATCGGGGACGAACAATCAGCCCCAGAATTTT
CDR3: CASSLLSGTNNQPQNF

size: many
J: TRBJ2-3
V: TRBV29-1
D: NA
DNA: TGCAGCGCTACGGACAGAGATACGCAGTATTTT
CDR3: CSATDRDTQYF

size: NA
J: TRBJ2-3
V: TRBV20-1
D: TRBD2
DNA: TGCAGTGCTAAGGCTAGCGGGGCCCATACGCAGTATTTT
CDR3: CSAKASGAHTQYF

size: many
J: TRBJ2-2
V: TRBV3-1
D: TRBD1
DNA: TGTGCCAGCAGCCCTAGGGGGCATTCCGGGGAGCTGTTTTTT
CDR3: CASSPRGHSGELFF

size: many
J: TRBJ2-7
V: TRBV19
D: NA
DNA: TGTGCCAGTAGGGCTGACAGCCACGAGCAGTACTTC
CDR3: CASRADSHEQYF

size: NA
J: TRBJ2-2
V: TRBV5-1
D: TRBD2
DNA: TGCGCCAGCAGCCGAGGGACTAGCGGGAGAGCGGTCGGCACCGGGGAGCTGTTTTTT
CDR3: CASSRGTSGRAVGTGELFF

size: many
J: TRBJ2-3
V: TRBV5-6
D: TRBD1
DNA: TGTGCCAGCAGCTTGGGGCAGGGGGTCTTCACAGATACGCAGTATTTT
CDR3: CASSLGQGVFTDTQYF

size: many
J: TRBJ2-7
V: TRBV20-1
D: NA
DNA: TGCAGTGCTAGAGATAGCCGCCTCTCCTACGAGCAGTACTTC
CDR3: CSARDSRLSYEQYF

size: many
J: TRBJ2-2
V: TRBV20-1
D: NA
DNA: TGCCTCTCAAGGGGTGAGGCCGGGGAGCTGTTTTTT
CDR3: CLSRGEAGELFF

size: many
J: TRBJ2-2
V: TRBV4-3
D: NA
DNA: TGCGCCAGCAGCCTCCGGGTAGCGAGCGCGAACACCGGGGAGCTGTTTTTT
CDR3: CASSLRVASANTGELFF